These 32 T cell receptor beta chains were sequenced from one sample in a study of blood T cell repertoires in COVID-19. The protocol was immunoSEQ multiplex PCR, while the TCRdb copy is restricted to in-frame clones and leaves out a portion. The data show approximately 260,000 clones, 75% to 90% seen once. The material sequenced was peripheral blood. These receptors all stem from a man in his fifties with acute or convalescent COVID-19.

This chain uses TRBV18 with TRBJ2-1; weak D call: TRBD1 (5 bases). The CDR3 has 15 residues. The V and J ends lost 3 bases and 5 bases respectively, with 14 bases between them. Germline V CDR1 and CDR2: KGHSH, LQKENI. As DNA, the CDR3 is TGTGCCAGCTCACCTTCAGGGCACCCCAACAATGAGCAGTTCTTC. Translation: CASSPSGHPNNEQFF.

The CDR3 DNA follows: TGTGCCATCAGTGAGTCCGGGATGGCGGGACTGGTCTACGAGCAGTACTTC. It encodes CAISESGMAGLVYEQYF. This sequence joins TRBV10-3 and TRBJ2-7; a weak D match, TRBD2 (6 bases). V was clipped by 0 bases and J by 3 bases, with 18 bases between them. In germline, CDR1 is ENHRY, CDR2 SYGVKD. The CDR3 spans 17 residues.

The CDR3 region is CASSSRTRGEQFF. CDR3 in DNA: TGTGCCAGCAGCTCGCGGACGCGCGGGGAGCAGTTCTTC. The chain carries TRBV7-2 and TRBJ2-1, with D possibly TRBD2 on 5 matching bases. CDR1 is SGHTA, CDR2 FQGNSA, per germline. The CDR3 length is 13 residues. V was trimmed by 4 bases and J by 10 bases, leaving 14 bases between them.

The genes are TRBV7-3 and TRBJ2-7; D is perhaps TRBD2 (5 bases). The CDR3 length is 13 residues. V was cut by 3 bases and J by 2 bases, with 8 bases left in between. Per germline, CDR1 SGHTA and CDR2 FQGTGA. CDR3 bases: TGTGCCAGCAGCTTGGACGGGACCTACGAGCAGTACTTC. Its translation: CASSLDGTYEQYF.

A few counts support this clone. This chain joins TRBV9 and TRBJ1-3; unclear D gene. CDR1 is SGDLS and CDR2 is YYNGEE in the germline V gene. V was clipped by 1 base and J by 4 bases, with 21 bases between them. The CDR3 totals 18 residues. CDR3 in DNA: TGTGCCAGCAGCGTAACGACCCCGCTTCCGGGGTACGGAAACACCATATATTTT. Translating it yields CASSVTTPLPGYGNTIYF.

V gene TRBV27 combines with J gene TRBJ1-3, with a possible D match to TRBD1 (5 bases). The length of the CDR3 is 14 residues. Trimming stripped 5 bases from V and 0 bases from J, with 8 bases between. The germline gives CDR1 MNHEY, CDR2 SMNVEV (reference sequence). CDR3 residues: CASSRTSSGNTIYF. The CDR3 coding sequence is TGTGCCAGCAGTCGGACAAGCTCTGGAAACACCATATATTTT.

The chain has TRBV19 and TRBJ1-6; D perhaps matches TRBD1 (5 bases). Germline assignment: CDR1 LNHDA and CDR2 SQIVND (reference sequence). Trimming shortened V by 3 bases and J by 10 bases, and 13 bases separated the two germline ends. The CDR3 contains 14 residues. CDR3 protein: CASSIAGFGSPLHF. The CDR3 bases are TGTGCCAGTAGTATTGCAGGGTTTGGATCACCCCTCCACTTT.

This clone has just one count. This chain uses TRBV12-5 with TRBJ2-2; 7 bases map to TRBD1. The trim removed 5 bases at V and 3 bases at J, leaving 6 bases unmatched. Germline V gives CDR1 LGHNT, CDR2 FRNRAP. The CDR3 runs 15 residues. The CDR3 bases are TGTGCTAGTGGTACGCGGACAGGTCACACCGGGGAGCTGTTTTTT. Amino acids: CASGTRTGHTGELFF.

This clone was counted between two and nine times. The chain links TRBV4-1 to TRBJ1-2; D unresolved. The V and J ends lost 4 bases and 4 bases respectively, with 16 bases between them. Germline-derived CDR1 and CDR2 are MGHRA and YSYEKL. There are 15 residues in the CDR3. CDR3 coding DNA: TGCGCCAGCAGCCTACTGGACCAGGAGGGCTATGGCTACACCTTC. Translation gives CASSLLDQEGYGYTF.

The chain has TRBV12-2 and TRBJ1-1; the D segment call TRBD1 is taken from the table without a DNA check. TRBV12-2 is flagged as a pseudogene. The length of the CDR3 is 14 residues. As DNA, the CDR3 is TGTGCAAGTCGCTTAGGCGAGGACAGAACTGAAGCTTTCTTT. Encoded protein: CASRLGEDRTEAFF.

J is TRBJ2-1 and V is TRBV7-3, with D possibly being TRBD2 (6 bases). The CDR3 runs 15 residues. Germline CDR1 is SGHTA and CDR2 is FQGTGA. Trimming shortened V by 5 bases and J by 7 bases, and 18 bases separated the two germline ends. The chain's CDR3 is CASSPRAGRLNEQFF. The DNA of the CDR3 is TGTGCCAGCAGCCCCCGAGCAGGGAGGCTTAATGAGCAGTTCTTC.

The chain is built from TRBV3-1 (or the pseudogene TRBV3-2) and TRBJ2-1; 8 bases align to TRBD2. This CDR3 comprises 14 residues. Germline V CDR1 and CDR2: LGHDT, YNNKEL (reference sequence). After removal of 4 bases from V and 8 bases from J, the junction contained 7 bases not matched to a gene. CDR3 DNA: TGTGCCAGCAGCCTGGGCGGGGGGCTCTATGAGCAGTTCTTC. The encoded protein is CASSLGGGLYEQFF.

The rearrangement uses TRBV12-3 or TRBV12-4 and TRBJ2-1, with a weak D call TRBD1 (5 bases). V was trimmed by 2 bases and J by 7 bases, leaving 9 bases between them. The CDR3 sequence is 13 residues long. DNA of the CDR3: TGTGCCAGCAGTTTAAGGGGTCGGAATGAGCAGTTCTTC. Amino acid sequence: CASSLRGRNEQFF.

This clone showed up just a few times. CDR3 amino acids: CASSLGTGETQYF. Written as DNA, the CDR3 is TGTGCCAGCAGCCTCGGGACAGGGGAGACCCAGTACTTC. V is TRBV2 and J is TRBJ2-5; 9 bases agree with TRBD1. In germline, CDR1 is SNHLY, CDR2 FYNNEI. After removal of 6 bases from V and 5 bases from J, the junction contained 4 bases not matched to a gene. The CDR3 contains 13 residues.

This clone was detected once. The chain is built from TRBV5-8 and TRBJ2-5; TRBD1 matches at 10 bases. Germline CDR1 SGHTS, CDR2 YDEGEE. This CDR3 comprises 16 residues. Losses at the gene ends were 2 bases for V and 4 bases for J; bases not matched to a gene: 8. CDR3 DNA sequence: TGTGCCAGCAGCTTAGCCGGGACAGGGGTCGGAGAGACCCAGTACTTC. This gives the protein CASSLAGTGVGETQYF.

The chain has TRBV5-1 and TRBJ2-3; 11 nucleotides align to TRBD1. Germline-derived CDR1 and CDR2 are SGHRS and YFSETQ. This CDR3 is 15 amino acids long. With 3 bases clipped from V and 6 bases from J, the junction kept 6 bases outside the gene matches. CDR3 region: CASSSWTGGMDTQYF. The CDR3 bases are TGCGCCAGCAGCTCATGGACAGGGGGCATGGATACGCAGTATTTT.

This chain uses TRBV5-1 with TRBJ2-7, with TRBD2 as a possible D gene (6 bases). V was clipped by 4 bases and J by 7 bases, with 18 bases between them. Germline CDR1 reads SGHRS; CDR2 reads YFSETQ. The CDR3 consists of 14 residues. CDR3 sequence (DNA): TGCGCCAGCAGCCCGGAGGGGATTTTGAGGGAGCAGTACTTC. Translated, it gives CASSPEGILREQYF.

The chain couples TRBV5-4 to TRBJ1-5; TRBD1 is a possible D gene (6 bases). Trimming pared 0 bases from V and 3 bases from J, leaving 10 bases between. Germline CDR1 SGHNT, CDR2 YYREEE (reference sequence). CDR3 size: 15 residues. In DNA form, the CDR3 reads TGTGCCAGCAGCTTGGATAGGGGGTCCAATCAGCCCCAGCATTTT. Encoded protein: CASSLDRGSNQPQHF.

This chain uses TRBV6-1 with TRBJ1-3, with D unclear. Trimming took off 2 bases at V and 10 bases at J, with 12 bases between the two ends. Germline V gene lookup returns CDR1 MNHNS and CDR2 SASEGT. This CDR3 has 13 residues. The CDR3 protein is CASSEQNSRTIYF. The CDR3 nucleotides read TGTGCCAGCAGTGAACAAAACAGCCGTACCATATATTTT.

The rearrangement links TRBV3-1 (or the pseudogene TRBV3-2) to TRBJ2-1; no definite D call. Trimming removed 3 bases at V and 6 bases at J, with 12 bases between. Germline-derived CDR1 and CDR2 are LGHDT and YNNKEL (reference sequence). This CDR3 has 14 residues. CDR3 nucleotide sequence: TGTGCCAGCAGCCAGGGCTCCGACGTCAATGAGCAGTTCTTC. Its protein product is CASSQGSDVNEQFF.

The chain is built from TRBV9 and TRBJ1-5, with 10 nucleotides matching TRBD1. This CDR3 has 15 amino acids. The germline V gene has CDR1 SGDLS and CDR2 YYNGEE. The J segment lost 4 bases and the V segment lost 0 bases, leaving 1 base of the junction unmatched. The CDR3 DNA reads TGTGCCAGCAGCGTAGGGACAGGGGGGAATCAGCCCCAGCATTTT. Encoded protein: CASSVGTGGNQPQHF.

The V and J genes are TRBV27 and TRBJ2-7, with D hard to call. CDR3 length equals 15 residues. CDR1 MNHEY and CDR2 SMNVEV come from the germline V gene (reference sequence). Trimming took off 1 base at V and 3 bases at J, with 13 bases between the two ends. CDR3 amino acids: CASSLFTSLNYEQYF. DNA of the CDR3: TGTGCCAGCAGTTTATTCACTTCCCTCAACTACGAGCAGTACTTC.

The chain uses TRBV9 and TRBJ2-7; TRBD1 is a possible D gene (6 bases). The V end lost 0 bases, the J end lost 5 bases, and 15 bases lay between the germline ends. The CDR3 spans 15 residues. Germline V lookup: CDR1 SGDLS, CDR2 YYNGEE. CDR3 nucleotide sequence: TGTGCCAGCAGCGTAGTACAGGGAGACGGCCACGAGCAGTACTTC. As protein: CASSVVQGDGHEQYF.

V usage is TRBV4-1 and J usage is TRBJ1-4; no clear D gene. V was cut by 5 bases and J by 3 bases, with 16 bases left in between. The germline V gene has CDR1 MGHRA and CDR2 YSYEKL. The CDR3 covers 16 residues. The CDR3 loop is CASSVRRGLANEKLFF. Here the CDR3 DNA reads TGCGCCAGCAGCGTCCGAAGAGGGTTGGCTAATGAAAAACTGTTTTTT.

This clone turned up a few times. DNA of the CDR3: TGTGCCAGCAGCTCACTATCTATAACAGATACGCAGTATTTT. It codes for CASSSLSITDTQYF. The rearrangement joins TRBV13 to TRBJ2-3; D not resolved. Germline-derived CDR1 and CDR2 are PRHDT and FYEKMQ (reference sequence). The CDR3 extends over 14 amino acids. With 4 bases removed from V and 3 bases from J, the gap between germline ends came to 11 bases.

V usage is TRBV30 and J usage is TRBJ1-5; 7 bases align to TRBD1. Germline assignment: CDR1 GTSNPN and CDR2 SVGIG (reference sequence). Trimming removed 1 base from V and 6 bases from J; junction bases left unmatched: 6. This CDR3 region has 14 residues. In nucleotides, the CDR3 is TGTGCCTGGAGTGCTGACAGGGAGGTTCAGCCCCAGCATTTT. It yields the protein CAWSADREVQPQHF.

This clone has only a few counts. This chain connects TRBV5-4 to TRBJ1-2; 9 bases agree with TRBD1. This CDR3 spans 14 amino acids. V shed 0 bases, J shed 13 bases, and the junction held 10 bases outside the gene matches. Germline values: CDR1 SGHNT, CDR2 YYREEE (reference sequence). The CDR3 loop reads CASSLEDRGPLSTF. The DNA of the CDR3 is TGTGCCAGCAGCTTGGAGGACAGGGGCCCTCTTAGCACCTTC.

Remarks on this clone: The same CDR3 also results from other DNA sequences found in this sample. The chain links TRBV6-5 to TRBJ1-1; D remains unclear. Germline V gene data show CDR1 as MNHEY and CDR2 as SVGAGI. V lost 5 bases to trimming and J lost 2 bases, with 9 bases between them. This CDR3 has 13 residues. Here the CDR3 reads CASSLSVNTEAFF. The CDR3 coding sequence is TGTGCCAGCAGTCTTTCTGTAAACACTGAAGCTTTCTTT.

This clone is a singleton in its sample. The same CDR3 also results from other DNA sequences found in this sample. V usage is TRBV15 and J usage is TRBJ2-7; D is possibly TRBD2 (5 bases). V dropped 1 base and J dropped 0 bases, with 7 bases sitting between them. There are 14 residues in the CDR3. Germline V gene sequence: CDR1 LNHNV, CDR2 YYDKDF (reference sequence). The CDR3, as DNA: TGTGCCACCAGCAGAGGAGGGAGCTCCTACGAGCAGTACTTC. This sequence encodes CATSRGGSSYEQYF.

The rearrangement uses TRBV20-1 and TRBJ1-1; D unclear. The CDR3 has 11 residues. V dropped 6 bases and J dropped 8 bases, with 13 bases sitting between them. Germline-derived CDR1 and CDR2 are DFQATT and SNEGSKA (reference sequence). As DNA, the CDR3 is TGCAGTGCCGGTTCGTGGAGGGAAGCTTTCTTT. It specifies CSAGSWREAFF.

This rearrangement joins TRBV6-5 to TRBJ2-7, with D possibly matching TRBD2 (7 bases). The CDR3 covers 15 residues. The V end lost 9 bases, the J end lost 0 bases, and 18 bases lay between the germline ends. Germline assignment: CDR1 MNHEY and CDR2 SVGAGI. CDR3 bases: TGTGCCAGTAGTCTTAGGGGGGGGCACTCCTACGAGCAGTACTTC. It translates to CASSLRGGHSYEQYF.

The chain has TRBV6-6 and TRBJ1-5; tentative D call: TRBD1 (5 bases). The CDR3 spans 13 residues. In germline, CDR1 is MNHNY, CDR2 SVGAGI (reference sequence). V dropped 7 bases and J dropped 4 bases, with 11 bases sitting between them. The CDR3 nucleotides read TGTGCCAGCACGGGACTCCCAAATCAGCCCCAGCATTTT. As protein: CASTGLPNQPQHF.